Below are 3 T cell receptor beta chains sequenced from a single sample in a study of cytomegalovirus exposure and HLA in healthy donors. In the PCR, 60 Vbeta and 13 Jbeta primers were used. Here immunoSEQ multiplex PCR was the method, and the copy in TCRdb shows in-frame clones only, minus some. The sample has about 150,000 clones, roughly three quarters seen once; the top ten hold 3.5%. The sequenced sample was PBMCs. These receptors were obtained from a human donor in good health.

This clone was counted a few times. CDR3 region: CASSPKGSYEQYF. The CDR3 DNA sequence: TGTGCCAGCAGCCCGAAGGGGTCCTACGAGCAGTACTTC. The chain carries TRBV7-6 and TRBJ2-7; D possibly corresponds to TRBD1 (5 bases). V shed 5 bases and J shed 1 base, with 9 bases lying between them. CDR1 and CDR2 (germline): SGHVS, FNYEAQ. This CDR3 has 13 residues. The variable domain in full, completed from reference TRBV7-6 and TRBJ2-7, reads GAGVSQSPRYKVTKRGQDVALRCDPISGHVSLYWYRQALGQGPEFLTYFNYEAQQDKSGLPNDRFSAERPEGSISTLTIQRTEQRDSAMYRCASSPKGSYEQYFGPGTRLTVT.

The J gene is TRBJ2-3, the V gene TRBV18; D not certain. CDR3 length: 15 amino acids. V was shortened by 5 bases and J by 2 bases, with 14 bases between the two germline ends. Germline CDR1 KGHSH, CDR2 LQKENI. CDR3 residues: CASSISPGATDTQYF. The DNA for the CDR3 is TGTGCCAGCTCAATTAGCCCTGGAGCCACAGATACGCAGTATTTT.

The CDR3 DNA follows: TGTGCCAGCAGCGGTGACACATCCTACGAGCAGTACTTC. Translating it yields CASSGDTSYEQYF. The rearrangement links TRBV6-4 to TRBJ2-7; D is uncertain. The CDR3 spans 13 residues. Germline assignment: CDR1 MRHNA and CDR2 SNTAGT. V lost 6 bases to trimming and J lost 1 base, with 10 bases between them.